This TCR beta chain comes out of a study of T cell repertoires in cytomegalovirus infection. Study context: The public TCR beta signatures pointed to both CMV infection and matching HLA type.

One entry per CDR3 protein results from TCRdb running MiXCR on the reads. The sample carries roughly 640,000 distinct CDR3 sequences, around 24% recorded once. This CDR3 is 14 amino acids long. CDR1 and CDR2 from the germline V gene are MNHNY and SVGAGI (reference sequence). As concerns this clonotype: The junction does not match germline at one end; this may be a read error.

The sequence was collected from a human donor in good health (CMV status not recorded). Some clones in this sample may be carry-over from other donors' samples. The rearrangement links TRBV6-6 to TRBJ1-1, with D unresolved. The sequenced sample was CD8+ T cells from PBMCs. The CDR3 protein is CASSFRTMNPEAFF. CDR3 coding DNA: TGTGCCAGCAGTTTCAGGACTATGAACCCTGAAGCTTTCTTT.